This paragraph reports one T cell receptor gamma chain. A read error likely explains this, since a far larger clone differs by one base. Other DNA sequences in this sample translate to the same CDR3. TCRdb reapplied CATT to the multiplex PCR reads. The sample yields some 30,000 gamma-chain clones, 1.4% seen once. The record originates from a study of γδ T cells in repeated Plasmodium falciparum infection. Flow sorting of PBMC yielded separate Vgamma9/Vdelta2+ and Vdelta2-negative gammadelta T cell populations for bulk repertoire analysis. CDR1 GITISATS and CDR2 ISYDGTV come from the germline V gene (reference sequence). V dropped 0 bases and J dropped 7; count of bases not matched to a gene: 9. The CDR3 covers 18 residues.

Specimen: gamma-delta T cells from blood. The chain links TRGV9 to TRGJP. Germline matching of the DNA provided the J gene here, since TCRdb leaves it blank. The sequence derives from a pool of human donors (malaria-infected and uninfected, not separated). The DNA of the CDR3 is TGTGCCTTGTGGGAGGTGCGAGGACAGGAGTTGGGCAAAAAAATCAAGGTATTT. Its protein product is CALWEVRGQELGKKIKVF.